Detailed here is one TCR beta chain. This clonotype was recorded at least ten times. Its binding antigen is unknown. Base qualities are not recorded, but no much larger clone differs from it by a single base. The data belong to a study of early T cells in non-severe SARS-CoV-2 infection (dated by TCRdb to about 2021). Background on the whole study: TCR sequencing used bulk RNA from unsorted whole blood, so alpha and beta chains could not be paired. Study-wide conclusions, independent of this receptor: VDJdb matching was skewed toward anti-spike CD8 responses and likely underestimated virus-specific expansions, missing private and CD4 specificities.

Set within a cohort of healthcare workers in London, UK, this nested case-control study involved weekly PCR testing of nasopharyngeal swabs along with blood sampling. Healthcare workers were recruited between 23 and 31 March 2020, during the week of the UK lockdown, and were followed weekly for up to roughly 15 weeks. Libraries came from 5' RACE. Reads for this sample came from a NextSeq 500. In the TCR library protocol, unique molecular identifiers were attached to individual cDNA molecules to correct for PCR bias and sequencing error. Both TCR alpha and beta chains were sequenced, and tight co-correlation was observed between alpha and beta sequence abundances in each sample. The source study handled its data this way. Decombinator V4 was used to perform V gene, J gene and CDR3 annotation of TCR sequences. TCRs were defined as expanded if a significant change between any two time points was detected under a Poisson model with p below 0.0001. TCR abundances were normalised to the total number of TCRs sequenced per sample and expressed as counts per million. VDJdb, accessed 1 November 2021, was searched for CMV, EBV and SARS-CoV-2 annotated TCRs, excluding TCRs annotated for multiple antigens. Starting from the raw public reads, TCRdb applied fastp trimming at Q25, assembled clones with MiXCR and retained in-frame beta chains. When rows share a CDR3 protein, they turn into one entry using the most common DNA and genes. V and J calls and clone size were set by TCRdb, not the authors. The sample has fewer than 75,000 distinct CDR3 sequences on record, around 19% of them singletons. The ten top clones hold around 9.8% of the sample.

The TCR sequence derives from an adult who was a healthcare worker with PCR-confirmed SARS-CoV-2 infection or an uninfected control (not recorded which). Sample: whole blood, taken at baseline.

This receptor carries the CDR3 CASRAAPIFSPEETQYF. The DNA sequence reads TGTGCCAGCAGAGCGGCTCCGATTTTTTCCCCCGAAGAGACCCAGTACTTC. The sequence is built from TRBV2 and TRBJ2-5, and the D gene may be TRBD2, 5 bases matching. The V and J ends are trimmed by 6 bases and 3 bases, leaving 23 bases between them. The germline V gene sets CDR1 to SNHLY and CDR2 to FYNNEI. The CDR3, cysteine through phenylalanine, is 17 amino acids long. Only the CDR3 part of the read is kept: 51 bases, read in frame from the first base.